Listed below are T cell receptor beta chains from one sample, sequenced in a study of T cells in tuberculosis. The repertoire was sequenced with immunoSEQ multiplex PCR; TCRdb's copy has only in-frame clones and lacks some. Of fewer than 30,000 clones in the sample, 85% to 95% are singletons; the top ten hold over 4.5%. Specimen: PBMCs. All receptors derive from a donor aged 10-29 years with latent tuberculosis or without tuberculosis infection. Both conserved end residues are part of each CDR3. Each record gives: clone size, J gene, V gene, D gene, CDR3 DNA, CDR3 protein. D genes are given only for firm matches. Clone size is given for some rows only: seen once, a few or many times, or a class if the clone is expanded.

. TRBJ1-5 TRBV18 TRBD1 TGTGCCAGCTCATCACAACCGCCAGGGACAGGGCGCAATCAGCCCCAGCATTTT CASSSQPPGTGRNQPQHF
. TRBJ1-5 TRBV30 . TGTGCCTGGAGTGTGAGCGATATCAATCAGCCCCAGCATTTT CAWSVSDINQPQHF
. TRBJ2-7 TRBV4-2 TRBD1 TGTGCCAGCAGCCAAGAAGGGACAGGGAAAAACTACGAGCAGTACTTC CASSQEGTGKNYEQYF
once TRBJ1-6 TRBV28 . TGTGCCAGCAGTCCAGGACAAAGCCGCTCACCCCTCCACTTT CASSPGQSRSPLHF
. TRBJ1-2 TRBV27 . TGTGCCAGCAGTTCGAATGACAGATACTATGGCTACACCTTC CASSSNDRYYGYTF
. TRBJ2-7 TRBV27 . TGTGCCAGCAGTTCCAGCTCCTACGAGCAGTACTTC CASSSSSYEQYF
. TRBJ1-1 TRBV7-9 TRBD1 TGTGCCAGCAGCGCACGGACAGGGGGCGCCTCTGAAGCTTTCTTT CASSARTGGASEAFF
. TRBJ2-2 TRBV5-1 TRBD2 TGCGCCAGCAGCTACCTAGCGGGGGCCAACACCGGGGAGCTGTTTTTT CASSYLAGANTGELFF
. TRBJ2-2 TRBV11-2 . TGTGCCAGCAGCTTATATTCGTCGGACACCGGGGAGCTGTTTTTT CASSLYSSDTGELFF
once TRBJ2-5 TRBV4-1 . TGCGCCAGCAGCCAACATTCACAGGGAAGGGAGACCCAGTACTTC CASSQHSQGRETQYF
. TRBJ2-7 TRBV6-1 TRBD1 TGTGCCAGCAGGCGACAGGGAGCGGTCGAGCAGTACTTC CASRRQGAVEQYF
. TRBJ2-3 TRBV11-1 . TGTGCCAGCAGCCCCGACCTAGGAACTAGGAGTACGCAGTATTTT CASSPDLGTRSTQYF
. TRBJ2-3 TRBV2 TRBD2 TGTGCCAGCTTCAAGGGGCGGGAGTTCTACCGCACAGATACGCAGTATTTT CASFKGREFYRTDTQYF
. TRBJ2-7 TRBV18 TRBD1 TGTGCCAGCTCACCGAACCAGGGGGACTACGAGCAGTACTTC CASSPNQGDYEQYF
. TRBJ2-7 TRBV11-2 . TGTGCCAGCAGCAGAACAGGTGGCTACGAGCAGTACTTC CASSRTGGYEQYF
. TRBJ2-3 TRBV13 TRBD2 TGTGCCAGCAGCTTCCGGACTAGCGGGAGGGCCCGCACAGATACGCAGTATTTT CASSFRTSGRARTDTQYF
once TRBJ2-7 TRBV7-6 TRBD1 TGTGCCAGCAGCTGGAAGCCGGGACAGGGATACGAGCAGTACTTC CASSWKPGQGYEQYF
. TRBJ2-3 TRBV5-1 TRBD1 TGCGCCAGCACCGGGACAGGAGGATTTCGCACAGATACGCAGTATTTT CASTGTGGFRTDTQYF
. TRBJ1-3 TRBV9 . TGTGCCAGCAGCGTAGACTCAAATTGGGCCGGAAACACCATATATTTT CASSVDSNWAGNTIYF